The 19 T cell receptor beta chains below all came from one sample that was sequenced in a study of OX40 agonist ivuxolimab in advanced cancers. The method behind the library was the immunoSEQ multiplex PCR assay. This is the immuneACCESS table as TCRdb keeps it, with only in-frame sequences that have V and J called. A part of the clones is gone; compared with another copy, unresolved V genes explain less than half, and the rest is unexplained. The sample table holds roughly 34,000 clones, of which roughly four fifths were seen once. The ten top clones hold roughly 2.5% of the sample. The sample in question was CD4+ or CD8+ T cells sorted from blood, obtained in a trial of the OX40 agonist ivuxolimab. Receptors were obtained from an adult with an advanced solid tumor such as melanoma, head and neck, liver or kidney cancer.

This chain joins TRBV10-2 and TRBJ2-7, with 8 bases matching TRBD1. Germline V gives CDR1 WSHSY, CDR2 SAAADI. The J segment lost 5 bases and the V segment lost 6 bases, leaving 15 bases of the junction unmatched. The CDR3 consists of 16 residues. CDR3 region: CASSVESTGVRNEQYF. The CDR3 coding sequence is TGCGCCAGCAGCGTCGAATCGACAGGGGTAAGGAACGAGCAGTACTTC.

The V gene is TRBV9, the J gene TRBJ1-2; 7 bases line up with TRBD1. CDR3 size: 16 residues. Per the germline V gene, CDR1 is SGDLS and CDR2 is YYNGEE. After removal of 5 bases from V and 0 bases from J, the junction contained 10 bases not matched to a gene. The CDR3 nucleotides read TGTGCCAGCAGTACCACACAGGGGATTCCTAACTATGGCTACACCTTC. This codes for CASSTTQGIPNYGYTF.

This rearrangement joins TRBV19 to TRBJ1-5; perhaps TRBD1 as D (5 bases). The CDR3 is made up of 17 amino acids. Germline V CDR1 and CDR2: LNHDA, SQIVND (reference sequence). The germline V and J ends were trimmed by 3 bases and 0 bases, with 15 bases remaining between them. CDR3 sequence (DNA): TGTGCCAGTAGTATGGAGGCAGGGAGAATTAGCAATCAGCCCCAGCATTTT. Residues: CASSMEAGRISNQPQHF.

This clone was counted between two and nine times. V gene TRBV15 combines with J gene TRBJ1-1; 7 nucleotides align to TRBD1. Germline CDR1 is LNHNV and CDR2 is YYDKDF (reference sequence). J lost 0 bases, V lost 4 bases, and 8 bases had no gene match. The CDR3 consists of 16 residues. CDR3 DNA sequence: TGTGCCACCAGCACCAACAGGGGTACGATGAACACTGAAGCTTTCTTT. Its translation: CATSTNRGTMNTEAFF.

The rearrangement joins TRBV6-1 to TRBJ2-5, with D possibly TRBD2 on 5 matching bases. Germline V lookup: CDR1 MNHNS, CDR2 SASEGT. V lost 6 bases and J 1 base, leaving 15 bases between the germline ends. The CDR3 is 15 amino acids. CDR3 coding DNA: TGTGCCAGCAGCGGACTTAGTTCCCCCCAAGAGACCCAGTACTTC. Translated: CASSGLSSPQETQYF.

About this clone: In the same sample, other DNA sequences code for this CDR3. The CDR3 loop reads CASSLGSMNTEAFF. CDR3 nucleotides: TGCGCCAGCAGCTTGGGATCTATGAACACTGAAGCTTTCTTT. The chain uses TRBV5-1 and TRBJ1-1; D is uncertain. The germline V and J ends were trimmed by 0 bases and 0 bases, with 6 bases remaining between them. Germline V gene sequence: CDR1 SGHRS, CDR2 YFSETQ. CDR3 size: 14 residues.

The rearrangement uses TRBV10-3 and TRBJ2-5; 8 nucleotides line up with TRBD2. Germline V gene sequence: CDR1 ENHRY, CDR2 SYGVKD. The V segment lost 2 bases and the J segment 0 bases; nucleotides outside the gene matches: 2. The CDR3 has 15 residues. The CDR3 spells CAISERGGYQETQYF. As DNA, the CDR3 is TGTGCCATCAGTGAGCGGGGGGGATACCAAGAGACCCAGTACTTC.

The gene calls are TRBV6-5 and TRBJ1-1; D remains ambiguous. CDR3 length: 13 residues. Germline assignment: CDR1 MNHEY and CDR2 SVGAGI. The ends were cut back, 6 bases at V and 2 bases at J, with 10 bases in the middle. The CDR3, as DNA: TGTGCCAGCAGAACCTTCCTAAACACTGAAGCTTTCTTT. The encoded protein is CASRTFLNTEAFF.

The J gene is TRBJ2-2, the V gene TRBV28; D is tentatively TRBD1 or TRBD2 (5 bases each). The CDR3 runs 15 residues. The ends were cut back, 3 bases at V and 4 bases at J, with 12 bases in the middle. The germline gives CDR1 MDHEN, CDR2 SYDVKM. Here the CDR3 reads CASSFGTAVTGELFF. CDR3 in DNA: TGTGCCAGCAGTTTTGGGACGGCAGTCACCGGGGAGCTGTTTTTT.

DNA for the CDR3: TGTGCCAGCAGAACTGCGGGGGTAGTGACAGATACGCAGTATTTT. It yields the protein CASRTAGVVTDTQYF. The chain employs TRBV25-1 and TRBJ2-3; 7 nucleotides agree with TRBD2. V gave up 6 bases and J gave up 3 bases; unmatched junction bases: 9. The germline V gene has CDR1 MGHDK and CDR2 SYGVNS. The CDR3 loop spans 15 amino acids.

This clone was observed a handful of times. J is TRBJ2-5 and V is TRBV19, with D unclear. CDR1 is LNHDA, CDR2 SQIVND, per germline (reference sequence). The CDR3 spans 14 residues. Trimming left V 5 bases short and J 5 bases short, with 15 bases between. The CDR3 loop reads CASSSAGIWETQYF. In nucleotides, the CDR3 is TGTGCCAGTAGTTCAGCCGGTATCTGGGAGACCCAGTACTTC.

The chain joins TRBV14 to TRBJ2-1; no reliable D call. Germline V lookup: CDR1 SGHDN, CDR2 FVKESK. The CDR3 extends over 15 amino acids. V was pared by 0 bases and J by 2 bases, with 8 bases between. The DNA for the CDR3 is TGTGCCAGCAGCCAAGATTGGGGAACCTACAATGAGCAGTTCTTC. Translation gives CASSQDWGTYNEQFF.

This clone has only one observation. The V gene is TRBV5-5, the J gene TRBJ2-7, with 8 bases identical to TRBD1. Germline-derived CDR1 and CDR2 are SGHKS and YYEKEE (reference sequence). The CDR3 length is 13 residues. The V gene end was trimmed by 1 base and the J gene end by 5 bases; junction bases not matched to a gene: 2. In nucleotides, the CDR3 is TGTGCCAGCAGCTTGAACAGGGGGGACGAGCAGTACTTC. This sequence encodes CASSLNRGDEQYF.

The chain couples TRBV7-3 to TRBJ1-2; D call uncertain. Germline lookup yields CDR1 SGHTA and CDR2 FQGTGA. This CDR3 spans 13 amino acids. Trimming cost V 5 bases and J 8 bases, with 15 bases left between them. The CDR3 region is CASSTNEGGGYTF. The CDR3 nucleotides read TGTGCCAGCAGCACGAATGAGGGAGGAGGCTACACCTTC.

The J gene is TRBJ2-7, the V gene TRBV4-2, with 10 nucleotides matching TRBD1. Germline loops: CDR1 LGHNA, CDR2 YNFKEQ. V lost 1 base to trimming and J lost 2 bases; unmatched junction nucleotides: 5. CDR3 length equals 16 residues. CDR3 sequence: CASSQVGGTGAYEQYF. For the CDR3, the DNA is TGTGCCAGCAGCCAAGTTGGAGGGACAGGGGCCTACGAGCAGTACTTC.

The chain carries TRBV12-5 and TRBJ2-1; 9 nucleotides line up with TRBD1. CDR1 is LGHNT and CDR2 is FRNRAP in the germline V gene. The V segment lost 4 bases and the J segment 1 base; nucleotides outside the gene matches: 11. This CDR3 spans 18 amino acids. In DNA form, the CDR3 reads TGTGCTAGTGGTTCCGCCGGGACAGGGAAGGTATCCTACAATGAGCAGTTCTTC. This codes for CASGSAGTGKVSYNEQFF.

This clone was counted once. The chain uses TRBV23-1 and TRBJ2-4, with D unresolved. TRBV23-1 is an ORF; its function is uncertain. Trimming left V 0 bases short and J 8 bases short, with 17 bases between. The CDR3 totals 16 residues. CDR3 sequence reads: CASSQSSPFPPHIQYF. CDR3 DNA sequence: TGCGCCAGCAGTCAATCTTCCCCCTTTCCTCCACACATTCAGTACTTC.

The rearrangement links TRBV5-1 to TRBJ1-1; possible D gene TRBD1, 6 bases. Germline loops: CDR1 SGHRS, CDR2 YFSETQ. Trimming removed 0 bases from V and 7 bases from J, with 13 bases in between. The CDR3 has 14 residues. The CDR3 region is CASSLARGASEAFF. The CDR3 bases are TGCGCCAGCAGCTTGGCGAGGGGGGCGAGTGAAGCTTTCTTT. The whole variable domain, filled in from reference TRBV5-1 and TRBJ1-1, reads KAGVTQTPRYLIKTRGQQVTLSCSPISGHRSVSWYQQTPGQGLQFLFEYFSETQRNKGNFPGRFSGRQFSNSRSEMNVSTLELGDSALYLCASSLARGASEAFFGQGTRLTVV.

The rearrangement links TRBV19 to TRBJ2-5; D is ambiguous. The V gene's germline CDR1 is LNHDA and CDR2 SQIVND (reference sequence). CDR3 length: 15 amino acids. V was pared by 1 base and J by 5 bases, with 14 bases between. CDR3 residues: CASSIGWAGSETQYF. In DNA form, the CDR3 reads TGTGCCAGTAGTATAGGCTGGGCCGGGTCCGAGACCCAGTACTTC.